Each of the 20 T cell receptor beta chains below was sequenced from the same sample in a study of T cell responses to AZD1222 COVID-19 vaccine. Assay: immunoSEQ multiplex PCR; the TCRdb copy retains only in-frame clones and omits some. The sample lists 85,000 to 130,000 clones; around nine tenths were seen once. The sample was peripheral blood, taken on day 0 of AZD1222 vaccination. These receptors all stem from an adult in good health.

The V call is TRBV5-1, the J call TRBJ1-2; perhaps TRBD1 as D (6 bases). CDR1 and CDR2 from the germline V gene are SGHRS and YFSETQ. This CDR3 spans 12 amino acids. The V gene lost 8 bases and the J gene lost 8 bases, with 16 bases spanning the gap. This CDR3 reads CASSTGTKGYTF. In DNA form, the CDR3 reads TGCGCCAGTTCCACCGGGACAAAGGGCTACACCTTC.

The V gene is TRBV3-1 (or the pseudogene TRBV3-2), the J gene TRBJ1-5; D unresolved. This CDR3 has 14 amino acids. Germline V gene sequence: CDR1 LGHDT, CDR2 YNNKEL (reference sequence). V shed 0 bases and J shed 3 bases, with 6 bases lying between them. CDR3 bases: TGTGCCAGCAGCCAAGATCTTAACAATCAGCCCCAGCATTTT. This sequence encodes CASSQDLNNQPQHF.

The CDR3 coding sequence is TGTGCCAGCAGTCCCGGGACAGGGGGCTATGGCTACACCTTC. It specifies CASSPGTGGYGYTF. The chain joins TRBV28 to TRBJ1-2; TRBD1 matches at 11 bases. The CDR3 totals 14 residues. In germline, CDR1 is MDHEN, CDR2 SYDVKM. Trimming cost V 5 bases and J 4 bases; bases outside gene matches: 3.

To note about this clone: Other DNA sequences in the sample encode the same CDR3. The rearrangement uses TRBV2 and TRBJ2-5; D is unresolved. The CDR3 is 11 amino acids. In germline, CDR1 is SNHLY, CDR2 FYNNEI. The germline V and J ends were trimmed by 5 bases and 0 bases, with 1 base remaining between them. The CDR3 region has the DNA TGTGCCAGCAGTTACCAAGAGACCCAGTACTTC. This translates into CASSYQETQYF.

The chain couples TRBV4-1 to TRBJ1-3; the match to TRBD1 covers 9 bases. V lost 3 bases and J lost 2; bases outside the gene matches: 2. Germline values: CDR1 MGHRA, CDR2 YSYEKL. CDR3 length equals 15 residues. In DNA, the CDR3 is TGCGCCAGCAGCCACGGACAGGGGACTGGAAACACCATATATTTT. This gives the protein CASSHGQGTGNTIYF.

This sequence joins TRBV5-1 and TRBJ1-5; D gene unclear. The CDR3 has 13 amino acids. Looked up from germline, CDR1 is SGHRS and CDR2 is YFSETQ. Trimming pared 0 bases from V and 4 bases from J, leaving 5 bases between. The CDR3 coding sequence is TGCGCCAGCAGCTTGGGAGAAAATCAGCCCCAGCATTTT. Its translation is CASSLGENQPQHF.

The chain joins TRBV30 to TRBJ2-7; D is possibly TRBD2 (6 bases). Germline values: CDR1 GTSNPN, CDR2 SVGIG (reference sequence). The CDR3 length is 15 residues. V lost 0 bases and J 4 bases, leaving 16 bases between the germline ends. CDR3 bases: TGTGCCTGGAGTGTACCGGGGGTTTCGGCTTACGAGCAGTACTTC. Translating it yields CAWSVPGVSAYEQYF.

This chain uses TRBV18 with TRBJ2-1; a possible D gene is TRBD2 (6 bases). Germline values: CDR1 KGHSH, CDR2 LQKENI. The CDR3 is 15 amino acids. Trimming pared 0 bases from V and 3 bases from J, leaving 9 bases between. The CDR3 reads CASSPPGGNYNEQFF. CDR3 DNA: TGTGCCAGCTCACCACCTGGCGGGAACTACAATGAGCAGTTCTTC. Combining the CDR3 with reference TRBV18 and TRBJ2-1 gives the whole variable domain NAGVMQNPRHLVRRRGQEARLRCSPMKGHSHVYWYRQLPEEGLKFMVYLQKENIIDESGMPKERFSAEFPKEGPSILRIQQVVRGDSAAYFCASSPPGGNYNEQFFGPGTRLTVL.

The rearrangement uses TRBV7-9 and TRBJ1-1; D is ambiguous. The CDR3 totals 12 residues. With 3 bases removed from V and 1 base from J, the gap between germline ends came to 3 bases. CDR1 SEHNR and CDR2 FQNEAQ come from the germline V gene (reference sequence). CDR3 sequence: CASSFENTEAFF. The CDR3 DNA follows: TGTGCCAGCAGCTTTGAGAACACTGAAGCTTTCTTT.

CDR3 sequence reads: CASSAQGGDNQPQHF. The CDR3 DNA sequence: TGTGCCAGCAGCGCCCAGGGGGGGGACAATCAGCCCCAGCATTTT. This rearrangement joins TRBV2 to TRBJ1-5; 7 bases agree with TRBD1. CDR3 length equals 15 residues. V dropped 6 bases and J dropped 3; count of bases not matched to a gene: 8. The germline V gene has CDR1 SNHLY and CDR2 FYNNEI.

The CDR3 protein is CASRGQGRQPQHF. The CDR3 DNA reads TGTGCCAGCAGAGGACAGGGTCGGCAGCCCCAGCATTTT. This chain connects TRBV27 to TRBJ1-5; 8 bases are a match to TRBD1. Per the germline V gene, CDR1 is MNHEY and CDR2 is SMNVEV (reference sequence). V shed 6 bases and J 7 bases; nucleotides not matched to a gene: 5. The CDR3 consists of 13 residues.

In this sample, this clone turned up once. The chain links TRBV6-6 to TRBJ2-1; D call uncertain. The CDR3 has 16 amino acids. Germline values: CDR1 MNHNY, CDR2 SVGAGI (reference sequence). V was trimmed by 2 bases and J by 4 bases, leaving 15 bases between them. The CDR3 DNA follows: TGTGCCAGCAGTTACCGGCCTACTCCTCAATACAATGAGCAGTTCTTC. This sequence encodes CASSYRPTPQYNEQFF.

The V gene is TRBV6-6, the J gene TRBJ2-3; D is perhaps TRBD1 (5 bases). V gave up 6 bases and J gave up 0 bases, with 13 bases separating them. Germline CDR1 MNHNY, CDR2 SVGAGI (reference sequence). This CDR3 has 15 residues. CDR3 sequence reads: CASRGAFSSTDTQYF. CDR3 nucleotide sequence: TGTGCCAGCAGAGGGGCCTTCTCTAGCACAGATACGCAGTATTTT.

CDR3 in DNA: TGTGCCAGCAGCTTATCCAGGGCAGGGAACACTGAAGCTTTCTTT. The encoded protein is CASSLSRAGNTEAFF. This chain connects TRBV7-3 to TRBJ1-1; D possibly corresponds to TRBD1 (5 bases). Germline V gene lookup returns CDR1 SGHTA and CDR2 FQGTGA. V dropped 2 bases and J dropped 1 base, with 11 bases sitting between them. The CDR3 is made up of 15 amino acids.

The chain is built from TRBV28 and TRBJ1-1; a possible D gene is TRBD1 (5 bases). The germline gives CDR1 MDHEN, CDR2 SYDVKM. The ends were cut back, 4 bases at V and 10 bases at J, with 10 bases in the middle. The CDR3 is 11 residues long. CDR3 in amino acids: CASSSVGGAFF. Here the CDR3 DNA reads TGTGCCAGCAGTTCAGTGGGGGGAGCTTTCTTT.

As for this clone: As the CDR3 is not closed by the conserved phenylalanine or tryptophan, this likely results from a read error. The DNA is omitted, as the CDR3 cannot be located on it reliably, and the CDR3 follows TCRdb's listing. The chain has TRBV28 and TRBJ2-3; the table's D call, TRBD2, was not checked against the DNA. The germline gives CDR1 MDHEN, CDR2 SYDVKM. Both ends counted, the CDR3 spans 13 residues. The CDR3 spells CASSFGGLGGSIV.

This sequence joins TRBV7-2 and TRBJ1-2; D remains ambiguous. CDR3 length: 13 amino acids. Germline V gene sequence: CDR1 SGHTA, CDR2 FQGNSA. V was pared by 5 bases and J by 6 bases, with 13 bases between. The CDR3 DNA sequence: TGTGCCAGCAGCACCAGCCCAAGGAATGGCTACACCTTC. Its translation: CASSTSPRNGYTF.

V usage is TRBV6-5 and J usage is TRBJ2-1; TRBD2 matches 13 bases. The germline V gene encodes CDR1 MNHEY and CDR2 SVGAGI. The CDR3 consists of 13 residues. With 6 bases clipped from V and 8 bases from J, the junction kept 1 base outside the gene matches. The CDR3 DNA reads TGTGCCAGCAGACTAGCGGGAGGGGATGAGCAGTTCTTC. It is translated as CASRLAGGDEQFF.

The rearrangement joins TRBV12-3 or TRBV12-4 to TRBJ1-2; 7 bases line up with TRBD1. Trimming took 8 bases from V and 3 from J; bases not matched to a gene: 0. This CDR3 contains 11 residues. The CDR3 DNA sequence: TGTGCCAGCGGACAGGACTATGGCTACACCTTC. This translates into CASGQDYGYTF.

The rearrangement joins TRBV5-1 to TRBJ1-1; D is unresolved. CDR3 length equals 14 residues. Trimming left V 0 bases short and J 1 base short, with 7 bases between. Germline V gives CDR1 SGHRS, CDR2 YFSETQ. CDR3 sequence reads: CASSLGPGNTEAFF. The CDR3 DNA follows: TGCGCCAGCAGCTTGGGACCCGGGAACACTGAAGCTTTCTTT.